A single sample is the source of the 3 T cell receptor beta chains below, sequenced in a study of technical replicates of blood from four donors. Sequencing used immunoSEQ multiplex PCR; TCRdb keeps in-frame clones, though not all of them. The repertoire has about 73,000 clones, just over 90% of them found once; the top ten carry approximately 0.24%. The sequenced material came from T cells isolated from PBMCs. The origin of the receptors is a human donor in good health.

The CDR3 spells CASSFRTGGWVAFF. CDR3 in DNA: TGTGCCAGCAGCTTTCGAACAGGGGGCTGGGTCGCTTTCTTT. V gene TRBV13 combines with J gene TRBJ1-1, with 9 bases matching TRBD1. The ends lost 3 bases at V and 11 bases at J; junction bases unmatched: 10. The CDR3 contains 14 residues. Germline V gene sequence: CDR1 PRHDT, CDR2 FYEKMQ (reference sequence).

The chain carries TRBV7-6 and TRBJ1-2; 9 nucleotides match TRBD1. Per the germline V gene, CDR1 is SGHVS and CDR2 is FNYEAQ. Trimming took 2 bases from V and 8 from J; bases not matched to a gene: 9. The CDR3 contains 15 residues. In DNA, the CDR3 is TGTGCCAGCAGCTTATTTGGGGACAGGGTGGACGGCTACACCTTC. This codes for CASSLFGDRVDGYTF. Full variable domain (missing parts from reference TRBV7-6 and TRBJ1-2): GAGVSQSPRYKVTKRGQDVALRCDPISGHVSLYWYRQALGQGPEFLTYFNYEAQQDKSGLPNDRFSAERPEGSISTLTIQRTEQRDSAMYRCASSLFGDRVDGYTFGSGTRLTVV.

The CDR3 DNA reads TGTGCCAGCAGTTTATACGGGGGGCCCACAAAAAAGAAGAACACTGAAGCTTTCTTT. Protein sequence: CASSLYGGPTKKKNTEAFF. This chain connects TRBV27 to TRBJ1-1; tentatively, D is TRBD1 (6 bases). Germline CDR1 and CDR2: MNHEY and SMNVEV (reference sequence). The CDR3 loop spans 19 amino acids. Trimming pared 1 base from V and 1 base from J, leaving 22 bases between.